This T cell receptor beta chain was profiled in a study of PD-1 blockade in classical Hodgkin lymphoma. Study-wide findings and caveats: Factors driving the repertoire differences, possibly disease activity or prior therapy, remain undefined. At baseline, newly diagnosed patients reportedly showed less TCR diversity than healthy donors.

The CDR3 covers 11 residues. The germline V gene has CDR1 SNHLY and CDR2 FYNNEI. The germline V and J ends were trimmed by 9 bases and 4 bases, with 6 bases remaining between them. By proportion, this clone is medium-sized. The target antigen is unknown. Relapse after autologous stem cell transplantation occurred in every patient, and brentuximab vedotin exposure varied. Produced via immunoSEQ multiplex PCR; TCRdb's table is partial and in-frame only. Found here are approximately 44,000 clones, over 55% of them singletons; the top ten hold 3%. This rearrangement joins TRBV2 to TRBJ2-2, with no clear D. The sequences come from peripheral blood mononuclear cells (PBMCs), collected at baseline. This TCR came from a human donor with classical Hodgkin lymphoma. CDR3 bases: TGTGCCAGAGGAATCACCGGGGAGCTGTTTTTT. This translates into CARGITGELFF. The variable domain in full, completed from reference TRBV2 and TRBJ2-2, reads EPEVTQTPSHQVTQMGQEVILRCVPISNHLYFYWYRQILGQKVEFLVSFYNNEISEKSEIFDDQFSVERPDGSNFTLKIRSTKLEDSAMYFCARGITGELFFGEGSRLTVL.